Below, 27 T cell receptor beta chains from the same sample are listed, as sequenced in a study of blood T cell repertoires in COVID-19. The table came from immunoSEQ multiplex PCR; TCRdb's copy has only in-frame clones and leaves some out. The repertoire holds more than 15,000 clones, with roughly 90% as singletons. The material sequenced was peripheral blood. The source of these receptors is a woman in her sixties with active COVID-19.

Remarks on this clone: An end of the junction differs from the germline gene, which may be a read error. V usage is TRBV7-9 and J usage is TRBJ1-4, with 7 bases aligning to TRBD1. Germline CDR1 reads SEHNR; CDR2 reads FQNEAQ (reference sequence). The CDR3 contains 11 residues. CDR3 in amino acids: CASSNYTGQSF. The CDR3 coding sequence is TGTGCCAGCAGCAATTATACGGGACAGAGTTTT.

This chain's CDR3 is CASSLFPPGASNQPQHF. The DNA of the CDR3 is TGTGCCAGCAGCTTATTCCCGCCAGGGGCCTCTAATCAGCCCCAGCATTTT. The V and J genes are TRBV7-6 and TRBJ1-5; perhaps TRBD1 as D (6 bases). This CDR3 is 17 amino acids long. Germline V gene sequence: CDR1 SGHVS, CDR2 FNYEAQ. Deletions cut 2 bases from V and 4 bases from J, with 18 bases between.

The chain employs TRBV29-1 and TRBJ1-1, with 8 bases lining up with TRBD1. V shed 4 bases, J shed 4 bases, and the junction held 5 bases outside the gene matches. From germline, CDR1 is SQVTM and CDR2 ANQGSEA. CDR3 length equals 13 residues. The CDR3 nucleotides read TGCAGCGTTGCCCGGACAGGGTCCACTGAAGCTTTCTTT. Translated: CSVARTGSTEAFF.

V gene TRBV29-1 combines with J gene TRBJ1-2; D is uncertain. V was clipped by 4 bases and J by 7 bases, with 10 bases between them. Germline-derived CDR1 and CDR2 are SQVTM and ANQGSEA. CDR3 size: 11 residues. The CDR3, as DNA: TGCAGCGTTGGCGGGATTCGTGGCTACACCTTC. Residues: CSVGGIRGYTF.

The rearrangement joins TRBV24-1 to TRBJ2-1; TRBD1 agrees at 9 bases. This CDR3 contains 14 residues. The germline CDR1 and CDR2 sequences are KGHDR and SFDVKD. The trim removed 5 bases at V and 5 bases at J, leaving 3 bases unmatched. CDR3 in amino acids: CATSARTGDNEQFF. The DNA for the CDR3 is TGTGCCACCAGTGCTAGGACAGGGGACAATGAGCAGTTCTTC.

The chain joins TRBV6-5 to TRBJ1-1; 8 nucleotides align to TRBD1. Germline assignment: CDR1 MNHEY and CDR2 SVGAGI. V was clipped by 7 bases and J by 5 bases; unmatched bases: 6. The CDR3 is 13 amino acids. CDR3 in DNA: TGTGCCAGCACCAGAACAGGGGGTACTGAAGCTTTCTTT. It translates to CASTRTGGTEAFF.

This chain uses TRBV10-3 with TRBJ2-5; a weak D match, TRBD1 (5 bases). This CDR3 is built from 14 residues. The germline V gene has CDR1 ENHRY and CDR2 SYGVKD. The V end was cut by 4 bases, the J end by 4 bases, with 13 bases between. The CDR3 sequence is CAISVGQGAETQYF. The CDR3 coding sequence is TGTGCCATCAGTGTGGGGCAGGGTGCAGAGACCCAGTACTTC.

V usage is TRBV27 and J usage is TRBJ2-3, with 9 bases aligning to TRBD2. CDR1 and CDR2 (germline): MNHEY, SMNVEV (reference sequence). This CDR3 is 15 amino acids long. J was trimmed by 5 bases and V by 5 bases; bases with no gene match: 8. As DNA, the CDR3 is TGTGCCAGCAGTGCTCGCGGGGGGGCCGGAGATACGCAGTATTTT. As protein: CASSARGGAGDTQYF.

In DNA form, the CDR3 reads TGTGCCAGCAGCTTCAGTTCGCCTAATTCACCCCTCCACTTT. Its protein is CASSFSSPNSPLHF. The V gene is TRBV13, the J gene TRBJ1-6; D unclear. The CDR3 sequence is 14 residues long. The V end lost 3 bases, the J end lost 6 bases, and 9 bases lay between the germline ends. CDR1 and CDR2 (germline): PRHDT, FYEKMQ (reference sequence).

This clone was picked up one time. The chain uses TRBV5-8 and TRBJ2-6; no clear D gene. The germline V gene encodes CDR1 SGHTS and CDR2 YDEGEE. Trimming shortened V by 2 bases and J by 4 bases, and 4 bases separated the two germline ends. The CDR3 spans 13 residues. CDR3 coding DNA: TGTGCCAGCAGCTTTCTGGGGGCCAACGTCCTGACTTTC. Its translation is CASSFLGANVLTF.

This clone was seen just once. The V call is TRBV6-5, the J call TRBJ1-5, with D possibly TRBD1 on 6 matching bases. Germline loops: CDR1 MNHEY, CDR2 SVGAGI. The germline V and J ends were trimmed by 6 bases and 0 bases, with 9 bases remaining between them. The CDR3 spans 14 residues. CDR3 nucleotides: TGTGCCAGCAGGCAGGGGTATAGCAATCAGCCCCAGCATTTT. This sequence encodes CASRQGYSNQPQHF.

The chain has TRBV4-1 and TRBJ1-4, with TRBD1 as a possible D gene (6 bases). CDR1 MGHRA and CDR2 YSYEKL come from the germline V gene. CDR3 size: 15 residues. Trimming shortened V by 4 bases and J by 5 bases, and 14 bases separated the two germline ends. The CDR3 DNA reads as TGCGCCAGCAGCCCAAAGGGACAAGCAAATGAAAAACTGTTTTTT. Translating it yields CASSPKGQANEKLFF.

This clone was seen a single time. The rearrangement joins TRBV9 to TRBJ2-5; 12 bases align to TRBD2. Germline trimming cut 0 bases from V and 5 bases from J; bases unmatched to any gene: 8. This CDR3 is built from 17 residues. Germline V lookup: CDR1 SGDLS, CDR2 YYNGEE. The CDR3 loop is CASSVVASGGARETQYF. Here the CDR3 DNA reads TGTGCCAGCAGCGTAGTAGCTAGCGGGGGGGCAAGGGAGACCCAGTACTTC.

The V call is TRBV2, the J call TRBJ1-4; TRBD1 aligns across 7 bases. The CDR3 runs 14 residues. The germline V gene has CDR1 SNHLY and CDR2 FYNNEI. With 6 bases clipped from V and 1 base from J, the junction kept 2 bases outside the gene matches. The CDR3 coding sequence is TGTGCCAGCAGCCGACAGGGAACTAATGAAAAACTGTTTTTT. Translated, it gives CASSRQGTNEKLFF.

This clone was detected only once. The V call is TRBV3-1 (or the pseudogene TRBV3-2), the J call TRBJ1-6, with unresolved D. CDR3 size: 14 residues. Trimming pared 1 base from V and 8 bases from J, leaving 9 bases between. Germline assignment: CDR1 LGHDT and CDR2 YNNKEL (reference sequence). CDR3 coding DNA: TGTGCCAGCAGCCAAGGGACTTTTTATTCACCCCTCCACTTT. This translates into CASSQGTFYSPLHF.

This clone was detected a few times. J is TRBJ1-4 and V is TRBV2, with 7 bases lining up with TRBD1. The CDR3 has 16 amino acids. V lost 0 bases and J lost 8; bases outside the gene matches: 9. The germline V gene has CDR1 SNHLY and CDR2 FYNNEI. This CDR3 is CASSEAPRGAREKLFF. DNA for the CDR3: TGTGCCAGCAGTGAAGCGCCCAGGGGGGCAAGGGAAAAACTGTTTTTT.

This chain connects TRBV27 to TRBJ2-1, with 9 positions matching TRBD2. V lost 4 bases and J lost 0; bases outside the gene matches: 7. Germline CDR1 reads MNHEY; CDR2 reads SMNVEV (reference sequence). This CDR3 spans 17 amino acids. For the CDR3, the DNA is TGTGCCAGCAGTTCGGATGGGACTAGCCTCTCCTACAATGAGCAGTTCTTC. It yields the protein CASSSDGTSLSYNEQFF.

The chain has TRBV29-1 and TRBJ2-1, with 8 bases aligning to TRBD2. With V trimmed by 1 base and J by 4 bases, 3 bases remained unmatched. Germline CDR1 is SQVTM and CDR2 is ANQGSEA. This CDR3 has 14 amino acids. DNA of the CDR3: TGCAGCGTTGAAGGGGCGGGGGGATACAATGAGCAGTTCTTC. Amino acid sequence: CSVEGAGGYNEQFF.

J is TRBJ1-2 and V is TRBV27; 10 bases are a match to TRBD1. The CDR3 is 15 residues long. The V gene end was trimmed by 6 bases and the J gene end by 7 bases; junction bases not matched to a gene: 11. The germline gives CDR1 MNHEY, CDR2 SMNVEV (reference sequence). CDR3: CASRTGQGGFGGYTF. DNA for the CDR3: TGTGCCAGCAGGACCGGACAGGGGGGTTTCGGTGGCTACACCTTC.

This clone appeared once. The chain combines TRBV7-3 with TRBJ1-2; D is perhaps TRBD1 (5 bases). Trimming took 4 bases from V and 6 from J, leaving 15 bases between them. From germline, CDR1 is SGHTA and CDR2 FQGTGA. CDR3 length equals 14 residues. The CDR3 sequence: CASSSFGQPDGYTF. CDR3 nucleotides: TGTGCCAGCAGCTCTTTCGGACAACCCGATGGCTACACCTTC.

This chain uses TRBV3-1 (or the pseudogene TRBV3-2) with TRBJ1-6; TRBD1 might be the D (6 bases). V lost 5 bases and J 0 bases, leaving 17 bases between the germline ends. CDR1 and CDR2 from the germline V gene are LGHDT and YNNKEL (reference sequence). There are 18 residues in the CDR3. The CDR3 sequence: CASSSPQGGSSYNSPLHF. CDR3 sequence (DNA): TGTGCCAGCAGCTCGCCACAGGGCGGTAGCTCCTATAATTCACCCCTCCACTTT.

The chain combines TRBV5-1 with TRBJ1-1, with D maybe TRBD1 (6 bases). Germline V lookup: CDR1 SGHRS, CDR2 YFSETQ. V lost 1 base to trimming and J lost 1 base, with 11 bases between them. The CDR3 extends over 15 amino acids. The DNA for the CDR3 is TGCGCCAGCAGCTTGTTAGGACAGTCGAACACTGAAGCTTTCTTT. This codes for CASSLLGQSNTEAFF.

The chain joins TRBV5-5 to TRBJ1-4, with a possible D match to TRBD1 (6 bases). CDR1 and CDR2 from the germline V gene are SGHKS and YYEKEE (reference sequence). The CDR3 is 16 amino acids. The germline V and J ends were trimmed by 0 bases and 3 bases, with 12 bases remaining between them. The CDR3 protein is CASSLVGGAANEKLFF. CDR3 bases: TGTGCCAGCAGCTTGGTTGGGGGCGCGGCTAATGAAAAACTGTTTTTT. The full variable domain, in which reference TRBV5-5 and TRBJ1-4 provide the parts outside the CDR3, is DAGVTQSPTHLIKTRGQQVTLRCSPISGHKSVSWYQQVLGQGPQFIFQYYEKEERGRGNFPDRFSARQFPNYSSELNVNALLLGDSALYLCASSLVGGAANEKLFFGSGTQLSVL.

This clone was recorded once. V and J are TRBV30 and TRBJ1-2; the D gene is possibly TRBD1 (5 bases). V was pared by 4 bases and J by 2 bases, with 11 bases between. Germline-derived CDR1 and CDR2 are GTSNPN and SVGIG (reference sequence). CDR3 length: 13 amino acids. Here the CDR3 reads CAWTGRENYGYTF. Written as DNA, the CDR3 is TGTGCCTGGACAGGGCGGGAAAACTATGGCTACACCTTC.

The V and J genes are TRBV12-3 or TRBV12-4 and TRBJ2-7, with TRBD1 matching 8 bases. This CDR3 region has 12 residues. With V trimmed by 4 bases and J by 6 bases, 2 bases remained unmatched. This CDR3 reads CASSYDRGEQYF. The DNA of the CDR3 is TGTGCCAGCAGTTATGACAGGGGCGAGCAGTACTTC.

The chain joins TRBV6-5 to TRBJ2-7; TRBD2 agrees at 7 bases. The germline V gene has CDR1 MNHEY and CDR2 SVGAGI. The CDR3 runs 11 residues. V was clipped by 9 bases and J by 4 bases; unmatched bases: 3. As DNA, the CDR3 is TGTGCCAGTCAGGGAGGGTACGAGCAGTACTTC. This codes for CASQGGYEQYF.

This clone showed up just a few times. The chain uses TRBV7-8 and TRBJ2-7, with 7 bases aligning to TRBD1. V trimming: 5 bases; J trimming: 0 bases; junction bases outside the gene matches: 10. This CDR3 spans 16 amino acids. Germline loops: CDR1 SGHVS, CDR2 FQNEAQ. This CDR3 reads CASSAPTGLSSYEQYF. For the CDR3, the DNA is TGTGCCAGCAGCGCACCGACAGGGCTCAGCTCCTACGAGCAGTACTTC.